Sequencing of this T cell receptor beta chain was carried out in a study of T cell changes during pregnancy in multiple sclerosis. The CDR3 length is 17 residues. The ends lost 1 base at V and 5 bases at J; junction bases unmatched: 13. Germline V CDR1 and CDR2: MGHRA, YSYEKL. Clones were read by immunoSEQ multiplex PCR, and TCRdb kept only the in-frame ones, dropping some. In the table there are 60,000 to 85,000 clones, approximately 90% of which are singletons. The rearrangement joins TRBV4-1 to TRBJ1-1; 7 bases align to TRBD1. Source: peripheral blood, taken in the second trimester of pregnancy. The TCR sequence derives from a female donor with multiple sclerosis, enrolled in a pregnancy study. The CDR3 DNA reads as TGCGCCAGCAGCCAAGTGGGGACAGTAAGGAGTGGAACTGAAGCTTTCTTT. Encoded protein: CASSQVGTVRSGTEAFF.